Presented here are 29 T cell receptor beta chains from one specimen sequenced in a study of T cell responses to AZD1222 COVID-19 vaccine. This table comes from immunoSEQ multiplex PCR, and its TCRdb copy is limited to in-frame clones, with some not included. The table lists 150,000 to 200,000 clones, around 86% of them singletons, with approximately 2.7% in the top ten. The input for sequencing was peripheral blood, taken on day 0 of MenACWY control vaccination. The receptors were gathered from an adult in good health.

The chain links TRBV28 to TRBJ2-1; TRBD2 agrees at 8 bases. Germline V gene sequence: CDR1 MDHEN, CDR2 SYDVKM. This CDR3 is built from 14 residues. Losses at the gene ends were 5 bases for V and 5 bases for J; bases not matched to a gene: 5. The CDR3 loop reads CASSPELADNEQFF. The CDR3 DNA reads TGTGCCAGCAGTCCTGAACTAGCGGACAATGAGCAGTTCTTC.

The rearrangement uses TRBV7-9 and TRBJ1-1; 7 bases line up with TRBD1. The V segment lost 0 bases and the J segment 1 base; nucleotides outside the gene matches: 2. CDR3 length: 15 amino acids. Per germline, CDR1 SEHNR and CDR2 FQNEAQ (reference sequence). The CDR3 here is CASSLAQGGNTEAFF. CDR3 in DNA: TGTGCCAGCAGCTTAGCGCAGGGGGGGAACACTGAAGCTTTCTTT.

CDR3 in amino acids: CASSEYVGLNTGELFF. The CDR3 DNA is TGTGCCAGCAGTGAATACGTGGGACTGAACACCGGGGAGCTGTTTTTT. This chain links TRBV2 with TRBJ2-2; TRBD2 is a possible D gene (6 bases). Germline V CDR1 and CDR2: SNHLY, FYNNEI. CDR3 length: 16 residues. Deletions cut 2 bases from V and 1 base from J, with 11 bases between.

The chain has TRBV7-3 and TRBJ1-1; no definite D call. Germline CDR1 reads SGHTA; CDR2 reads FQGTGA. V lost 1 base and J lost 2, with 8 bases in between. The CDR3 contains 14 residues. The CDR3 spells CASSLMPGNTEAFF. DNA of the CDR3: TGTGCCAGCAGCTTAATGCCCGGTAACACTGAAGCTTTCTTT.

The chain joins TRBV5-4 to TRBJ2-2; no clear D gene. The V end lost 0 bases, the J end lost 3 bases, and 0 bases lay between the germline ends. The CDR3 totals 12 residues. Germline V gene sequence: CDR1 SGHNT, CDR2 YYREEE (reference sequence). The CDR3 DNA reads TGTGCCAGCAGCTTGGACACCGGGGAGCTGTTTTTT. Amino acids: CASSLDTGELFF.

As regards this clone: In the same sample, other DNA sequences code for this CDR3. This chain joins TRBV6-2 or TRBV6-3 and TRBJ1-1; 7 bases are shared with TRBD1. V shed 0 bases and J 1 base; nucleotides not matched to a gene: 2. CDR3 length: 15 amino acids. Germline V gene sequence: CDR1 MNHEY, CDR2 SVGEGT. The CDR3 DNA follows: TGTGCCAGCAGTTACTCTGGGACAGCGAACACTGAAGCTTTCTTT. It specifies CASSYSGTANTEAFF.

The gene calls are TRBV18 and TRBJ1-1; D uncertain. The CDR3 is made up of 14 amino acids. V lost 1 base, J lost 4 bases, and 10 bases lay in between. Germline V gene lookup returns CDR1 KGHSH and CDR2 LQKENI. The CDR3 is CASSPLKTGTEAFF. The CDR3 DNA is TGTGCCAGCTCACCACTTAAGACCGGCACTGAAGCTTTCTTT. Variable domain in full (rest from reference TRBV18 and TRBJ1-1): NAGVMQNPRHLVRRRGQEARLRCSPMKGHSHVYWYRQLPEEGLKFMVYLQKENIIDESGMPKERFSAEFPKEGPSILRIQQVVRGDSAAYFCASSPLKTGTEAFFGQGTRLTVV.

The gene calls are TRBV11-2 and TRBJ2-7, with TRBD1 identical over 8 bases. Losses at the gene ends were 2 bases for V and 3 bases for J; bases not matched to a gene: 6. The germline V gene encodes CDR1 SGHAT and CDR2 FQNNGV. This CDR3 is 15 amino acids long. The CDR3 loop reads CASSLPGTGDYEQYF. The DNA of the CDR3 is TGTGCCAGCAGCTTACCCGGGACAGGCGACTACGAGCAGTACTTC.

The chain has TRBV9 and TRBJ2-5; D remains unclear. Germline CDR1 SGDLS, CDR2 YYNGEE. CDR3 size: 14 residues. V lost 0 bases to trimming and J lost 2 bases, with 8 bases between them. For the CDR3, the DNA is TGTGCCAGCAGCGTAGGGGGTGGGCAAGAGACCCAGTACTTC. Translation gives CASSVGGGQETQYF.

The count of this clone is one. V gene TRBV5-8 combines with J gene TRBJ1-5; perhaps TRBD1 as D (5 bases). The CDR3 extends over 17 amino acids. Germline assignment: CDR1 SGHTS and CDR2 YDEGEE. V was cut by 0 bases and J by 0 bases, with 13 bases left in between. The CDR3 region has the DNA TGTGCCAGCAGCTTGGTCGGGGCCCCATATAGCAATCAGCCCCAGCATTTT. This encodes CASSLVGAPYSNQPQHF.

In this sample, this clone turned up once. The V call is TRBV5-8, the J call TRBJ2-1, with D possibly being TRBD2 (5 bases). Germline loops: CDR1 SGHTS, CDR2 YDEGEE. V lost 4 bases to trimming and J lost 9 bases, with 17 bases between them. The CDR3 is 14 amino acids. In DNA form, the CDR3 reads TGTGCCAGCAGCAGGGAGCTAGCTGCGACTGAGCAGTTCTTC. Its protein is CASSRELAATEQFF.

V and J are TRBV3-1 (or the pseudogene TRBV3-2) and TRBJ1-2; D is ambiguous. The CDR3 covers 16 residues. Germline CDR1 reads LGHDT; CDR2 reads YNNKEL (reference sequence). V lost 7 bases and J lost 5, with 23 bases in between. CDR3 nucleotides: TGTGCCAGCACCTCCTCGGGCGGGTTGCGGGAGTATGGCTACACCTTC. Translation: CASTSSGGLREYGYTF.

CDR3 protein: CASTHSPTYEQYF. As DNA, the CDR3 is TGCGCCAGCACCCATTCCCCCACCTACGAGCAGTACTTC. V gene TRBV5-1 combines with J gene TRBJ2-7, with D uncertain. This CDR3 spans 13 amino acids. Germline V lookup: CDR1 SGHRS, CDR2 YFSETQ. Trimming took off 6 bases at V and 2 bases at J, with 12 bases between the two ends.

The chain uses TRBV12-3 or TRBV12-4 and TRBJ2-7; D remains ambiguous. The CDR3 is 11 amino acids. Trimming removed 5 bases from V and 4 bases from J, with 6 bases in between. The CDR3 DNA sequence: TGTGCCAGCAGTATCCGTTACGAGCAGTACTTC. It specifies CASSIRYEQYF.

The chain employs TRBV7-2 and TRBJ2-5; D is unclear. Germline V lookup: CDR1 SGHTA, CDR2 FQGNSA. The CDR3 length is 13 residues. Trimming stripped 6 bases from V and 2 bases from J, with 10 bases between. The CDR3 reads CASRASIQETQYF. CDR3 nucleotides: TGTGCCAGCAGGGCGAGTATACAAGAGACCCAGTACTTC.

The chain carries TRBV2 and TRBJ2-2, with a possible D match to TRBD1 (6 bases). Germline loops: CDR1 SNHLY, CDR2 FYNNEI. The CDR3 contains 17 residues. V lost 1 base, J lost 4 bases, and 16 bases lay in between. The CDR3 loop reads CASSEGSRTDSTGELFF. As DNA, the CDR3 is TGTGCCAGCAGTGAAGGGTCCCGGACAGACTCCACCGGGGAGCTGTTTTTT.

The J gene is TRBJ1-2, the V gene TRBV30, with 7 bases fitting TRBD1. V lost 0 bases, J lost 7 bases, and 5 bases stayed unmatched. The CDR3 has 13 amino acids. Germline V gene lookup returns CDR1 GTSNPN and CDR2 SVGIG (reference sequence). CDR3: CAWSVSQGVGYTF. The CDR3 DNA follows: TGTGCCTGGAGTGTAAGTCAGGGGGTTGGCTACACCTTC.

The J gene is TRBJ2-7, the V gene TRBV5-1; D uncertain. In germline, CDR1 is SGHRS, CDR2 YFSETQ. The CDR3 is made up of 12 amino acids. V was cut by 5 bases and J by 0 bases, with 6 bases left in between. The CDR3: CASRADSYEQYF. CDR3 sequence (DNA): TGCGCCAGCAGAGCCGACTCCTACGAGCAGTACTTC.

V gene TRBV5-1 combines with J gene TRBJ2-3, with no clear D. The CDR3 spans 16 residues. Germline V gene data show CDR1 as SGHRS and CDR2 as YFSETQ. The germline V and J ends were trimmed by 4 bases and 4 bases, with 19 bases remaining between them. The CDR3 nucleotides read TGCGCCAGCAGCCCCATTATGAGTGTTGGGGCAGATACGCAGTATTTT. It translates to CASSPIMSVGADTQYF.

CDR3 amino acids: CAWTDNSNQPQHF. CDR3 coding DNA: TGTGCCTGGACAGATAATAGCAATCAGCCCCAGCATTTT. The rearrangement links TRBV30 to TRBJ1-5, with D unresolved. Trimming shortened V by 4 bases and J by 0 bases, and 7 bases separated the two germline ends. The CDR3 is 13 amino acids. In germline, CDR1 is GTSNPN, CDR2 SVGIG (reference sequence).

The rearrangement links TRBV29-1 to TRBJ1-2, with D possibly matching TRBD1 (6 bases). The CDR3 is 12 residues long. Trimming took 8 bases from V and 4 from J, leaving 14 bases between them. The germline V gene encodes CDR1 SQVTM and CDR2 ANQGSEA. CDR3 in amino acids: CSSWGGAYGYTF. DNA of the CDR3: TGCAGCTCCTGGGGGGGGGCCTATGGCTACACCTTC.

The CDR3 sequence is CASSPQGYNQPQHF. Written as DNA, the CDR3 is TGTGCCAGCAGCCCACAGGGTTACAATCAGCCCCAGCATTTT. V gene TRBV5-6 combines with J gene TRBJ1-5; TRBD1 is a possible D gene (6 bases). Germline V gene data show CDR1 as SGHDT and CDR2 as YYEEEE. This CDR3 comprises 14 residues. V lost 4 bases, J lost 3 bases, and 11 bases lay in between.

This rearrangement joins TRBV7-9 to TRBJ2-1, with a tentative D call TRBD2 (5 bases). Germline lookup yields CDR1 SEHNR and CDR2 FQNEAQ (reference sequence). V was cut by 4 bases and J by 10 bases, with 8 bases left in between. This CDR3 contains 11 residues. For the CDR3, the DNA is TGTGCCAGCAGCTCTCCGGGGGAGCAGTTCTTC. Protein: CASSSPGEQFF.

The rearrangement uses TRBV14 and TRBJ1-2, with D uncertain. This CDR3 comprises 13 residues. CDR1 and CDR2 (germline): SGHDN, FVKESK. V dropped 1 base and J dropped 5 bases, with 8 bases sitting between them. CDR3 nucleotides: TGTGCCAGCAGCCAAGCTCAGATATATGGCTACACCTTC. Protein sequence: CASSQAQIYGYTF.

V and J are TRBV7-3 and TRBJ2-3; 9 bases fit TRBD1. Germline CDR1 reads SGHTA; CDR2 reads FQGTGA. CDR3 length: 17 amino acids. V shed 5 bases, J shed 0 bases, and the junction held 9 bases outside the gene matches. In DNA form, the CDR3 reads TGTGCCAGCAGCGGCCTTTCTGGGACAGGGAGCACAGATACGCAGTATTTT. Translated: CASSGLSGTGSTDTQYF.

The J gene is TRBJ1-5, the V gene TRBV3-1 (or the pseudogene TRBV3-2); D is perhaps TRBD1 (5 bases). Per the germline V gene, CDR1 is LGHDT and CDR2 is YNNKEL (reference sequence). V gave up 1 base and J gave up 5 bases, with 9 bases separating them. This CDR3 has 14 amino acids. The DNA of the CDR3 is TGTGCCAGCAGCCAAGGGGGCGCGGATCAGCCCCAGCATTTT. This codes for CASSQGGADQPQHF.

The V call is TRBV7-8, the J call TRBJ2-7; 8 nucleotides agree with TRBD1. Germline V gives CDR1 SGHVS, CDR2 FQNEAQ. CDR3 length equals 15 residues. Germline trimming cut 0 bases from V and 5 bases from J; bases unmatched to any gene: 6. CDR3 amino acids: CASSLARTGRNEQYF. For the CDR3, the DNA is TGTGCCAGCAGCTTAGCGAGGACAGGGAGGAACGAGCAGTACTTC.

The J gene is TRBJ2-2, the V gene TRBV5-4, with D maybe TRBD1 (6 bases). Deletions cut 0 bases from V and 2 bases from J, with 11 bases between. This CDR3 is built from 16 residues. Germline CDR1 reads SGHNT; CDR2 reads YYREEE (reference sequence). CDR3 region: CASSLGLDRNTGELFF. In DNA form, the CDR3 reads TGTGCCAGCAGCTTGGGCCTGGACAGAAACACCGGGGAGCTGTTTTTT.

The chain carries TRBV3-1 (or the pseudogene TRBV3-2) and TRBJ2-2; the D is unclear. The CDR3 spans 15 residues. CDR1 and CDR2 from the germline V gene are LGHDT and YNNKEL (reference sequence). V was trimmed by 1 base and J by 0 bases, leaving 6 bases between them. CDR3 DNA sequence: TGTGCCAGCAGCCAAGGAAACTCGAACACCGGGGAGCTGTTTTTT. Translating it yields CASSQGNSNTGELFF.